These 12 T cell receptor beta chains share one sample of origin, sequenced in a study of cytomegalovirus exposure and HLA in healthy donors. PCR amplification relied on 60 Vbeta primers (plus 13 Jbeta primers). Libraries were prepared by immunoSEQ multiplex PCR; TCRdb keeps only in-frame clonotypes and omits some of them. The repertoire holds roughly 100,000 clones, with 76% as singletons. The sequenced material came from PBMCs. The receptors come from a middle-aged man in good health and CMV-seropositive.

CDR3 sequence: CASSFESSYEQYF. CDR3 coding DNA: TGTGCCAGCAGCTTCGAGAGCTCCTACGAGCAGTACTTC. The chain couples TRBV7-9 to TRBJ2-7; D uncertain. The CDR3 covers 13 residues. Germline CDR1 and CDR2: SEHNR and FQNEAQ (reference sequence). V was cut by 3 bases and J by 0 bases, with 6 bases left in between.

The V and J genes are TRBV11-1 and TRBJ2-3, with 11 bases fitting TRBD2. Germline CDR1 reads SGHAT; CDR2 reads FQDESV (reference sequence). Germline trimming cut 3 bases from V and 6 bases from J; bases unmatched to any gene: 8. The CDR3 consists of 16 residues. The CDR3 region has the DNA TGTGCCAGCAGCTTTACTAGCGGGGGAAAACGTGATACGCAGTATTTT. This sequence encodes CASSFTSGGKRDTQYF.

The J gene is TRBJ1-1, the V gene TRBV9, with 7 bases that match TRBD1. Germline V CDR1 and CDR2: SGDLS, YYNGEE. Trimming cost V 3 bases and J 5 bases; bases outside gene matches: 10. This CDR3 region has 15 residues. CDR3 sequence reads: CASSASTGSGTEAFF. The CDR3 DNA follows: TGTGCCAGCAGCGCCTCGACAGGGTCGGGGACTGAAGCTTTCTTT.

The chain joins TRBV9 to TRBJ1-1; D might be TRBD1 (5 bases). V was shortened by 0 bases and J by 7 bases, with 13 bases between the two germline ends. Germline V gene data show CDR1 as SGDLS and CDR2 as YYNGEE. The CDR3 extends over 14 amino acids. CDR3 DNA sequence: TGTGCCAGCAGCGTAGCGCCAGGGCAGAGTGAAGCTTTCTTT. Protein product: CASSVAPGQSEAFF.

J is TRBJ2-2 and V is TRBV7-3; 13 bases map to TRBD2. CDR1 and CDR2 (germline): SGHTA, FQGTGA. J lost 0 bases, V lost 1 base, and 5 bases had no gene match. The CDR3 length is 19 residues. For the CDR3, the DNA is TGTGCCAGCAGCTTAAGGGGACTAGCGGGAACCCCGAACACCGGGGAGCTGTTTTTT. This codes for CASSLRGLAGTPNTGELFF.

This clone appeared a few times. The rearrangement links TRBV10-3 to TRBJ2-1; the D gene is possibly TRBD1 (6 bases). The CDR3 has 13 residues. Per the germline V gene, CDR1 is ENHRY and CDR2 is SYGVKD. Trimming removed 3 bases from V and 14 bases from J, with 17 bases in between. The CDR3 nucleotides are TGTGCCATCAGTGATATTTCGACAGGCCCGGAGTTCTTC. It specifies CAISDISTGPEFF.

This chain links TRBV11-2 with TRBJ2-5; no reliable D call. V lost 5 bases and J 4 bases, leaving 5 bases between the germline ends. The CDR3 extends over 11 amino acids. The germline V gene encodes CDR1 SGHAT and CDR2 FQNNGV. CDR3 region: CASSPLETQYF. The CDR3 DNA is TGTGCCAGCAGCCCATTAGAGACCCAGTACTTC.

The CDR3 is CAWSHPPGTSGGNEQYF. The CDR3 region has the DNA TGTGCCTGGAGCCACCCCCCCGGGACTAGCGGGGGAAACGAGCAGTACTTC. The chain uses TRBV30 and TRBJ2-7; TRBD2 matches at 14 bases. The V gene end was trimmed by 3 bases and the J gene end by 5 bases; junction bases not matched to a gene: 12. The CDR3 spans 17 residues. CDR1 and CDR2 (germline): GTSNPN, SVGIG (reference sequence). The variable domain in full, completed from reference TRBV30 and TRBJ2-7, reads SQTIHQWPATLVQPVGSPLSLECTVEGTSNPNLYWYRQAAGRGLQLLFYSVGIGQISSEVPQNLSASRPQDRQFILSSKKLLLSDSGFYLCAWSHPPGTSGGNEQYFGPGTRLTVT.

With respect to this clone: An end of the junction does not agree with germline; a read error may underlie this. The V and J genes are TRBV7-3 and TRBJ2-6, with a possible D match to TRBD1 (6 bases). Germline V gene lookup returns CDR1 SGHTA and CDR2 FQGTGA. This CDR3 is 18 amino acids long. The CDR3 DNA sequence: TGTGCCAGCAGCTTAGTTGCAGGGGTCTTGTCTGGGGCCAACGGCCTGACTTTC. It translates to CASSLVAGVLSGANGLTF.

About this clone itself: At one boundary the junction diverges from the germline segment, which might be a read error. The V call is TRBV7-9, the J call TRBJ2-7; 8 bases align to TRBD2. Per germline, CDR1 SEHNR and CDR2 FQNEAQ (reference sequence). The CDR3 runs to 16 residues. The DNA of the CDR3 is TGTTCCAGCAGCCTAGGGACCGGGACTAGGACCTACGAGCAGTACTTC. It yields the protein CSSSLGTGTRTYEQYF.

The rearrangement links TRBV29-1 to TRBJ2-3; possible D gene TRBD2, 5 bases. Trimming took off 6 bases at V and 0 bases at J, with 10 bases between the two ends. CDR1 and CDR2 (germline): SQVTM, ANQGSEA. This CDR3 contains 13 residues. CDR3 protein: CSVNRGSTDTQYF. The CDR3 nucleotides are TGCAGCGTAAACAGAGGGAGCACAGATACGCAGTATTTT.

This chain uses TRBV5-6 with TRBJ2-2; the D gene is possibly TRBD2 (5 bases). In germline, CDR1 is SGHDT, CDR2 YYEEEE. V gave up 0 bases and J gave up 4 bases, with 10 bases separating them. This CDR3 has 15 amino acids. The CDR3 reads CASSLGLRGTGELFF. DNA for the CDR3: TGTGCCAGCAGCTTGGGACTAAGAGGCACCGGGGAGCTGTTTTTT.